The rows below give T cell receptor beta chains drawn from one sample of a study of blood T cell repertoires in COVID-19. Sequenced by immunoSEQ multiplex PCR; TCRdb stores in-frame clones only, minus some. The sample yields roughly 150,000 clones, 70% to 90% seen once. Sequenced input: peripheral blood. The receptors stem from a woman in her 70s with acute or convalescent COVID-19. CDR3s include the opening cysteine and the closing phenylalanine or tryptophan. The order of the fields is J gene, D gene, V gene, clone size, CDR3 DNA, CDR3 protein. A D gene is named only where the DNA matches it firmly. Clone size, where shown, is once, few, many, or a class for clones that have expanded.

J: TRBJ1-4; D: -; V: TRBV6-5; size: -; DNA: TGTGCCAGCAGTTACTCTCGAAGGGGGAATGAAAAACTGTTTTTT; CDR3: CASSYSRRGNEKLFF
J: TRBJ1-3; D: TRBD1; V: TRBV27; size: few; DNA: TGTGCCAGCAGTTTAAGGGGGCAGGGAAACACCATATATTTT; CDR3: CASSLRGQGNTIYF
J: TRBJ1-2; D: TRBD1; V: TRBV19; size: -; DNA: TGTGCCAGTAGTATAGGCGGGACAGCGTTCTCCGGCTACACCTTC; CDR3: CASSIGGTAFSGYTF
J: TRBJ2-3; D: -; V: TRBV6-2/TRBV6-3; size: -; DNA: TGTGCCAGCAGTCGACTAGCAGATACGCAGTATTTT; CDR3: CASSRLADTQYF
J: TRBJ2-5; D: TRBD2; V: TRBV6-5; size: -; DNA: TGTGCCAGCAGTTACTCGACTAGCGGGGGCCAAGAGACCCAGTACTTC; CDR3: CASSYSTSGGQETQYF
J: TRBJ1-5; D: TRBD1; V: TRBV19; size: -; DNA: TGTGCCAGTAGTAACACCGGGACAGGCAATCAGCCCCAGCATTTT; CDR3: CASSNTGTGNQPQHF
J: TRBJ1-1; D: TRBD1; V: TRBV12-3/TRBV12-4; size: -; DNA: TGTGCCAGCAGTTTGGGACAGGGAGAGACTTTCTTT; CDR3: CASSLGQGETFF
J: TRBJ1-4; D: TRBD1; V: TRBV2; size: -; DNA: TGTGCCATTGGGGACAGTGTTAATGAAAAACTGTTTTTT; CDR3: CAIGDSVNEKLFF
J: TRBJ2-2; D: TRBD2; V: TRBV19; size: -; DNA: TGTGCCAGTAGTATGGCCAGCGGGGGGACCGAGCTGTTTTTT; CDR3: CASSMASGGTELFF
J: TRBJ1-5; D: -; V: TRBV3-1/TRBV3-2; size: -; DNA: TGTGCCAGCAGCCAACAAGGAGCGGGGAGCAATCAGCCCCAGCATTTT; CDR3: CASSQQGAGSNQPQHF
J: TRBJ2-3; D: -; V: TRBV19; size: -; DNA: TGTGCCAGTAGTATTCCCGGGGGGCCCGGGGGAGATACGCAGTATTTT; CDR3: CASSIPGGPGGDTQYF
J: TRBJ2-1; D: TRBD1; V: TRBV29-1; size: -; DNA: TGCAGCGGACAGGGGCGGTCGTCCTACAATGAGCAGTTCTTC; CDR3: CSGQGRSSYNEQFF
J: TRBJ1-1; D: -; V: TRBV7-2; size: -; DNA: TGTGCCAGCAGCTTAGCGGAGGGGACTGAAGCTTTCTTT; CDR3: CASSLAEGTEAFF
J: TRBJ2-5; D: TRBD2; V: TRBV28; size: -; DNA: TGTGCCAGCAGTCCCATCGGGGGGGGGCAGCGAGAGACCCAGTACTTC; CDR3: CASSPIGGGQRETQYF
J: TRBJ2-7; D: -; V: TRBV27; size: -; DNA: TGTGCCAGCAGTCCTTGGGGGGGACAAGGGTCCTACGAGCAGTACTTC; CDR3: CASSPWGGQGSYEQYF
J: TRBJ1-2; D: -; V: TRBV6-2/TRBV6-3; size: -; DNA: TGTGCCAGCAGTCGGACAGAGCATGGCTACACCTTC; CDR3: CASSRTEHGYTF
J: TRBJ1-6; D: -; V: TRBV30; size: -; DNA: TGTGCCTGGGGCGACAGTTCACCCCTCCACTTT; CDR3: CAWGDSSPLHF
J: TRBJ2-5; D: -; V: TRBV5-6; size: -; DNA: TGTGCCAGCAGCCGCAGACTAGTCCCACCCCGGGGAGAGACCCAGTACTTC; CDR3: CASSRRLVPPRGETQYF
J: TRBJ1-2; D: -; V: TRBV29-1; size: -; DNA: TGCAGCGTTGAAGCGGCAGGGCGACGATATGGCTACACCTTC; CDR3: CSVEAAGRRYGYTF